This T cell receptor beta chain was observed in a study of shared clonotypes between healthy human individuals. Germline CDR1 and CDR2: SGHVS and FNYEAQ. The CDR3 sequence is 16 residues long. V gave up 3 bases and J gave up 0 bases, with 12 bases separating them. Free of recent acute infections or vaccinations, the donors were healthy HIV-negative adults. Profiling relied on immunoSEQ multiplex PCR, and the TCRdb table lists in-frame clones only, not all of them. The sample includes 2 million to 2.5 million clones, about 92% seen only once; the top ten take around 0.4%. The clonotype was recovered from a young man in good health. Some clones in this sample may be carry-over from other donors' samples. The J gene is TRBJ2-1, the V gene TRBV7-6; maybe TRBD2 (6 bases). Material: naive CD4+ T cells from PBMCs. The subset is: CD45RA+ positively selected. CDR3 protein: CASSFLSAGSYNEQFF. CDR3 DNA sequence: TGTGCCAGCAGCTTCCTTTCAGCGGGCTCCTACAATGAGCAGTTCTTC. The whole variable domain, filled in from reference TRBV7-6 and TRBJ2-1, reads GAGVSQSPRYKVTKRGQDVALRCDPISGHVSLYWYRQALGQGPEFLTYFNYEAQQDKSGLPNDRFSAERPEGSISTLTIQRTEQRDSAMYRCASSFLSAGSYNEQFFGPGTRLTVL.